This TCR beta chain was sequenced during a study of cytomegalovirus exposure and HLA in healthy donors. Whole-study findings and limits: Reportedly, a later analysis found an Asian-associated ancestry cluster had fewer N-insertions than the approximately 700-donor mean. TCR beta V segments were, for the most part, productive about 87% or about 30% of the time in an earlier analysis.

A remark on this clone: Its antigen is undetermined.

The study ran its PCR with 60 Vbeta and 13 Jbeta primers. The repertoire was sequenced with immunoSEQ multiplex PCR; TCRdb's copy has only in-frame clones and lacks some. The data contain approximately 160,000 clones, about 76% of them seen just once; the ten biggest clones take up around 7%. Germline V gene sequence: CDR1 MNHEY, CDR2 SVGAGI. V was clipped by 6 bases and J by 10 bases, with 16 bases between them. This CDR3 has 14 residues. Sequenced material: PBMCs. The chain has TRBV6-5 and TRBJ1-6; D not resolved. The sequence was collected from a male donor in good health and CMV-seropositive. CDR3 DNA: TGTGCCAGCAGCCTCGGACGGGAAGCGTCACCCCTCCACTTT. This translates into CASSLGREASPLHF.